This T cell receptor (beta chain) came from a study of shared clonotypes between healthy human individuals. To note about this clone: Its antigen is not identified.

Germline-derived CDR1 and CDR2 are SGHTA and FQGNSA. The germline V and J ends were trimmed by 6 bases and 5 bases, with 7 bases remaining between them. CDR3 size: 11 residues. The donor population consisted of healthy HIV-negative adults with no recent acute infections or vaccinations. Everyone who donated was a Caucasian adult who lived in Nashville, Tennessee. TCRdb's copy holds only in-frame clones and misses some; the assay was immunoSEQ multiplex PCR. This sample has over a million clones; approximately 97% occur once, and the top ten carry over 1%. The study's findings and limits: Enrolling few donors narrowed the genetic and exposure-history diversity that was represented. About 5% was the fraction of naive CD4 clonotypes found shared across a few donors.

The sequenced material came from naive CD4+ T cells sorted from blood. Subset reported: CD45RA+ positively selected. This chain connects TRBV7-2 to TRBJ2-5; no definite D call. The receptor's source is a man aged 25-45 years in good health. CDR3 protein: CASSWRETQYF. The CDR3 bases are TGTGCCAGCAGTTGGCGCGAGACCCAGTACTTC.